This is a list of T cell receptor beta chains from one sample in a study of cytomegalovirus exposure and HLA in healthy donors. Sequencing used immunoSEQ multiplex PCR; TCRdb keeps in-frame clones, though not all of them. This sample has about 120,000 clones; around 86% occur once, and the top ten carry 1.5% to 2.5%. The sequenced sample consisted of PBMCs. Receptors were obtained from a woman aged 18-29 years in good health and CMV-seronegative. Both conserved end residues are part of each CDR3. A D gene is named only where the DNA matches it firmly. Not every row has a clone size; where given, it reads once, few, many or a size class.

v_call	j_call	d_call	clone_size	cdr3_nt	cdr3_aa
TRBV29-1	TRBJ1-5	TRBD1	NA	TGCAGCGTGCAAGACAGGGGTTTGCCCCAGCATTTT	CSVQDRGLPQHF
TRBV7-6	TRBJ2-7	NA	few	TGTGCCAGCAGCCCAGATCATACCTACGAGCAGTACTTC	CASSPDHTYEQYF
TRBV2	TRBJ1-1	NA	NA	TGTGCCAGCAGTGAAGCGCTTCTGGGAGGGCAGAACACTGAAGCTTTCTTT	CASSEALLGGQNTEAFF
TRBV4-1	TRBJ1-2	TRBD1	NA	TGCGCCAGCAGCCAAGAACAGGGGGCGGGCTATGGCTACACCTTC	CASSQEQGAGYGYTF
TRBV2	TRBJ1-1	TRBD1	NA	TGTGCCAGCAGTGGGGACAGGGGCTATAACACTGAAGCTTTCTTT	CASSGDRGYNTEAFF
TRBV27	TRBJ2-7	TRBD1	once	TGTGCCAGCAGCCTCAGGGGGCTCCCTCTCTACGAGCAGTACTTC	CASSLRGLPLYEQYF
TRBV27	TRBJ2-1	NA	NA	TGTGCCAGCAGTTTGTCAGATCTGTCGACTCCCCTCGGAGGTGAGCAGTTCTTC	CASSLSDLSTPLGGEQFF
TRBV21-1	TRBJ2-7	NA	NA	TGTGCCAGCAGCAAAGAAACAGCGTCCCAACTAGCGGGCTACGAGCAGTACTTC	CASSKETASQLAGYEQYF
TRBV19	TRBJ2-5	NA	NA	TGTGCCAGTAGTATGCAGGCTAGCAGGTACCAAGAGACCCAGTACTTC	CASSMQASRYQETQYF
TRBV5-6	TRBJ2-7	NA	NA	TGTGCCAGCAGTTCCGTAACCTATCACTACGAGCAGTACTTC	CASSSVTYHYEQYF
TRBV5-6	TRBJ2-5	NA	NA	TGTGCCAGCAGCCCGGAAAGGGGTTCCCAAGAGACCCAGTACTTC	CASSPERGSQETQYF
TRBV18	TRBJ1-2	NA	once	TGTGCCAGCTCACCCCCTGGGCCGCTGGGCTACACCTTC	CASSPPGPLGYTF
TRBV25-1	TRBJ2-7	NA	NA	TGTGCCACATTAGAATTCTACGAGCAGTACTTC	CATLEFYEQYF
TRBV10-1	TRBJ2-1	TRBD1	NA	TGCGCCAGCAGTTCCGGGACAGGGGACTACAATGAGCAGTTCTTC	CASSSGTGDYNEQFF
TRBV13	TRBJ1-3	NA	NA	TGTGCCAGCAGCTTCTCAGGGGCAAACACCATATATTTT	CASSFSGANTIYF
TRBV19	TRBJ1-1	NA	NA	TGTGCCAGTAGTATTCAGGGGAGCACTGAAGCTTTCTTT	CASSIQGSTEAFF
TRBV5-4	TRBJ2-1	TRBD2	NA	TGTGCCAGCAGCTTACGACTAGCAGACAATGAGCAGTTCTTC	CASSLRLADNEQFF
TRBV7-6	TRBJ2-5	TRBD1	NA	TGTGCCAGCAGCTTAGAACAGGGGGCCTTTGGGGTGGAGACCCAGTACTTC	CASSLEQGAFGVETQYF
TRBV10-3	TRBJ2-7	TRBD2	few	TGTGCCATCACCTCGGGACTAGCGGAGACCTACGAGCAGTACTTC	CAITSGLAETYEQYF
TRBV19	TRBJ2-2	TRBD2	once	TGTGCCAGTAGTAGCCTAGCGGCGGCGAACACCGGGGAGCTGTTTTTT	CASSSLAAANTGELFF
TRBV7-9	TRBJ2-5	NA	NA	TGTGCCAGCAGCGACAGGGGAGGGGAGACCCAGTACTTC	CASSDRGGETQYF
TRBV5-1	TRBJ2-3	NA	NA	TGCGCCAGCAGCTTGGGCAGAAACACAGATACGCAGTATTTT	CASSLGRNTDTQYF
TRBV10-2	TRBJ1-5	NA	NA	TGCGCCAGCAAAGGGGACATCTGGAGCAATCAGCCCCAGCATTTT	CASKGDIWSNQPQHF
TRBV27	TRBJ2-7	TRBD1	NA	TGTGCCAGCAACGTCGGACAGGGTGCCTCCTACGAGCAGTACTTC	CASNVGQGASYEQYF
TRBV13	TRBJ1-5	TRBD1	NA	TGTGCCAGCAGCCACGGACAGGGGACTATTCAGCCCCAGCATTTT	CASSHGQGTIQPQHF
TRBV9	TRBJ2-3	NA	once	TGTGCCAGCAGCGTAGCTTTTCAGGGAAGAGGATATTTT	CASSVAFQGRGYF
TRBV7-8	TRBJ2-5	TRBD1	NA	TGTGCCAGCAGCGAACCGGGACAGGGTGCGGAGACCCAGTACTTC	CASSEPGQGAETQYF